The sequence of this T cell receptor (beta chain) was determined in a study of blood T cell repertoires in COVID-19. Whole-study context: Samples representing acute and convalescent COVID-19 were sourced from the United States, Italy and Spain. The cDNA or gDNA used as material had been derived from T cells, B-cell-depleted T cells, or PBMCs.

The CDR3 runs 14 residues. Germline CDR1 reads LNHDA; CDR2 reads SQIVND (reference sequence). V lost 6 bases, J lost 7 bases, and 13 bases lay in between. In the original workflow: The authors estimated nucleated cell counts from reference gene primer amplification. Sequencing was performed with immunoSEQ multiplex PCR; in TCRdb, only in-frame clones are kept and a portion is missing. D and trimming were read from the DNA, whereas the V and J calls and clone size are those reported in that table. The sample gives around 45,000 clones, about 87% of which show up once; approximately 15% is in the top ten.

This sequence originates from a man in his fifties or sixties with active COVID-19. Input material: peripheral blood. The chain is built from TRBV19 and TRBJ1-6; D may be TRBD1 (6 bases). CDR3 protein: CASSSDSRNSPLHF. The CDR3 nucleotides read TGTGCCAGTAGCTCGGACAGTCGGAATTCACCCCTCCACTTT. The full variable domain, in which reference TRBV19 and TRBJ1-6 provide the parts outside the CDR3, is DGGITQSPKYLFRKEGQNVTLSCEQNLNHDAMYWYRQDPGQGLRLIYYSQIVNDFQKGDIAEGYSVSREKKESFPLTVTSAQKNPTAFYLCASSSDSRNSPLHFGNGTRLTVT.